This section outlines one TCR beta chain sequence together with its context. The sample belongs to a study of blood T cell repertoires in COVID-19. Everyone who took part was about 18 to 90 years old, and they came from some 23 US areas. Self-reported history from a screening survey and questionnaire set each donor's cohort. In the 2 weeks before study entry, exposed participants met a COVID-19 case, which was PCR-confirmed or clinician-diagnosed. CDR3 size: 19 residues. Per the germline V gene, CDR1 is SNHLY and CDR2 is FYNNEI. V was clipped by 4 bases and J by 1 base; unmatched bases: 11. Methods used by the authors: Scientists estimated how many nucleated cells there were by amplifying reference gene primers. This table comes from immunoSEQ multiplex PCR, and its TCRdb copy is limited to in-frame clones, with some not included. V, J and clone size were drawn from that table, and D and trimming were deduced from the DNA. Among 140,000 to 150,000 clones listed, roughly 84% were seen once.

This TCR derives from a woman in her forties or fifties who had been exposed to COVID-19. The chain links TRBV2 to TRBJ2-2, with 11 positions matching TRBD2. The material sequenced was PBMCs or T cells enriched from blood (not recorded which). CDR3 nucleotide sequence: TGTGCCAGCAGTGTTTTCAAGCTAGCGGGGGGCAAGAACACCGGGGAGCTGTTTTTT. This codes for CASSVFKLAGGKNTGELFF. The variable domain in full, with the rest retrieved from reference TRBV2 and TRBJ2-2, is EPEVTQTPSHQVTQMGQEVILRCVPISNHLYFYWYRQILGQKVEFLVSFYNNEISEKSEIFDDQFSVERPDGSNFTLKIRSTKLEDSAMYFCASSVFKLAGGKNTGELFFGEGSRLTVL.